This T cell receptor beta chain was sequenced in a study of control samples from healthy donors and cancer patients. Profiling relied on immunoSEQ multiplex PCR, and the TCRdb table lists in-frame clones only, not all of them. The sample gives fewer than 60,000 clones, 80% to 90% of which show up once; roughly 13% is in the top ten. This CDR3 contains 16 residues. The germline V and J ends were trimmed by 3 bases and 0 bases, with 15 bases remaining between them. The germline V gene has CDR1 SGDLS and CDR2 YYNGEE. Input material: PBMCs. This receptor was taken from a woman aged 55-69 years with lung cancer. The V call is TRBV9, the J call TRBJ2-5, with unresolved D. The CDR3 DNA is TGTGCCAGCAGCGAAGGGCCGTCTGGGTACCAAGAGACCCAGTACTTC. Its protein product is CASSEGPSGYQETQYF.